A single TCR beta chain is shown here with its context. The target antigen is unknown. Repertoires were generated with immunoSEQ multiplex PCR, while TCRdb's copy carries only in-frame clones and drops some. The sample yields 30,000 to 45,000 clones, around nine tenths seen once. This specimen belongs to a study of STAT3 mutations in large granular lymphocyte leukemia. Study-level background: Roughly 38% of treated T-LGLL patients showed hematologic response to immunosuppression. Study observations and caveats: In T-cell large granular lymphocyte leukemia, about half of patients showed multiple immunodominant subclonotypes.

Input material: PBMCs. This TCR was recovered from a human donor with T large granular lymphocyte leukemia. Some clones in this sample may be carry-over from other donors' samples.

The CDR3 DNA reads TGCGCCAGCAGCCCCGGACTATTTGGGGAGCTGTTTTTT. Its translation: CASSPGLFGELFF. The rearrangement links TRBV4-1 to TRBJ2-2; maybe TRBD2 (6 bases). V was clipped by 4 bases and J by 8 bases, with 11 bases between them. The CDR3 length is 13 residues. From germline, CDR1 is MGHRA and CDR2 YSYEKL.